The rows below give T cell receptor beta chains drawn from one sample of a study of shared clonotypes between healthy human individuals. The assay was immunoSEQ multiplex PCR, and TCRdb's table has in-frame clones only and misses some. The repertoire holds fewer than 2.5 million clones, with 80% to 95% as singletons. The sample was naive CD4+ T cells from PBMCs. These receptors came from a man in his late teens or twenties in good health. Some clones in this sample may be carry-over from other donors' samples. CDR3s include the opening cysteine and the closing phenylalanine or tryptophan. The D gene is left open where the match is weak. Expanded clones are given a class, and other clones once, few, many or no size at all.

j_gene,d_gene,v_gene,abundance,CDR3aa,CDR3nt
TRBJ1-4,NA,TRBV27,NA,CASTRQQGEEKLFF,TGTGCCAGCACCAGACAGCAAGGAGAGGAAAAACTGTTTTTT
TRBJ1-2,TRBD1,TRBV18,NA,CASSPGQGVNGYTF,TGTGCCAGCTCACCAGGCCAGGGGGTGAATGGCTACACCTTC
TRBJ2-3,NA,TRBV28,NA,CASRSMGLPSTDTQYF,TGTGCCAGCAGGAGTATGGGACTCCCTAGCACAGATACGCAGTATTTT
TRBJ2-3,NA,TRBV1,NA,CTSSLPGLAGGSTDTQYF,TGCACCAGCAGCCTCCCGGGACTAGCGGGAGGGAGCACAGATACGCAGTATTTT
TRBJ2-7,TRBD1,TRBV6-5,NA,CASRRLRTGSLEQYF,TGTGCCAGCAGACGGTTAAGGACAGGGAGCCTCGAGCAGTACTTC
TRBJ1-5,NA,TRBV30,few,CAWSVGGDQPQHF,TGTGCCTGGAGTGTAGGAGGAGATCAGCCCCAGCATTTT
TRBJ1-1,NA,TRBV28,NA,CASSFPPMGLEAFF,TGTGCCAGCAGTTTCCCCCCAATGGGGCTTGAAGCTTTCTTT
TRBJ2-7,NA,TRBV28,NA,CASSLAGPSYEQYF,TGTGCCAGCAGTTTAGCGGGTCCCTCCTACGAGCAGTACTTC
TRBJ1-6,NA,TRBV30,once,CAWSVGYSPLHF,TGTGCCTGGAGTGTCGGGTATTCACCCCTCCACTTT
TRBJ2-7,NA,TRBV5-1,NA,CASSLLTGSYEQYF,TGCGCCAGCAGCTTGTTAACGGGTTCCTACGAGCAGTACTTC